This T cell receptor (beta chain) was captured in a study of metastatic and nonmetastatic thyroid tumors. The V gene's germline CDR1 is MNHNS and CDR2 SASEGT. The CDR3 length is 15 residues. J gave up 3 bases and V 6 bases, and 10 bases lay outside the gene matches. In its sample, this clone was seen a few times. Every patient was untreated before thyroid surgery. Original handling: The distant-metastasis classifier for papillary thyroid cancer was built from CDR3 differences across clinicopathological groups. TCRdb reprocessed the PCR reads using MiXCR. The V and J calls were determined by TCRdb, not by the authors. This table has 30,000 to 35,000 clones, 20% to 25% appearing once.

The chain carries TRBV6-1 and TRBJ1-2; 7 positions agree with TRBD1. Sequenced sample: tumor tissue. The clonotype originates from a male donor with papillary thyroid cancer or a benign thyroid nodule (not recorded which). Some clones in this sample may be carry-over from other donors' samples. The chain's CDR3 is CASRKTGLRDYGYTF. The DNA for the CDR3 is TGTGCCAGCAGAAAGACAGGGCTCAGAGACTATGGCTACACCTTC.